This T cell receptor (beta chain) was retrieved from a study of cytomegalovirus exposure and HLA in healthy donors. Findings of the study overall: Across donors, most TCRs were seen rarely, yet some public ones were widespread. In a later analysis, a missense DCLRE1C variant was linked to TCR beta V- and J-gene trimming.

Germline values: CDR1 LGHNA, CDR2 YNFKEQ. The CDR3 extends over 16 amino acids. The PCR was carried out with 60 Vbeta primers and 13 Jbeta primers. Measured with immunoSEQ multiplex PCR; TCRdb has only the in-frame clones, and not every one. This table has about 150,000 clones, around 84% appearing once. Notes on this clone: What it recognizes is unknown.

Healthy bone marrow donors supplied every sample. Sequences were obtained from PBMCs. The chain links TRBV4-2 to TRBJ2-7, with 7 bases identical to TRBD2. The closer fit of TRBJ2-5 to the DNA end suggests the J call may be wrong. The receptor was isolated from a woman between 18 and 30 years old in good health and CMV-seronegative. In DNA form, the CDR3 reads TGTGCCAGCAGCCAAGGTCCTAGCGGCATACAAGAGACCCAGTACTTC. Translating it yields CASSQGPSGIQETQYF.